The 16 T cell receptor beta chains presented below share a single source sample, sequenced in a study of blood T cells in healthy people across ages. Then a second PCR, running roughly 7 to 11 cycles, was carried out with a sample-barcoded 5' primer and a J-beta primer mix. TCRdb independently ran MiXCR on the 5' RACE reads; one entry per CDR3 protein. The sample lists approximately 700,000 distinct CDR3 sequences, 32% occurring once. Sequenced input: blood. The origin of the receptors is a woman older than 75 in good health.

Only one count was recorded for this clonotype. This sequence may be a read error, since a much larger clone differs from it by one base. This CDR3 fails to terminate in the conserved phenylalanine or tryptophan, so it likely reflects a read error. The rearrangement links TRBV20-1 to TRBJ2-7, with D possibly TRBD2 on 5 matching bases. This CDR3 is 14 amino acids long. Trimming cost V 2 bases and J 5 bases, with 16 bases left between them. CDR1 DFQATT and CDR2 SNEGSKA come from the germline V gene (reference sequence). This CDR3 is CSARPRPGRDEQYL. The CDR3 DNA reads TGCAGTGCTAGACCCCGCCCCGGGCGGGACGAGCAGTACCTC.

The chain links TRBV6-1 to TRBJ2-1; 8 bases match TRBD2. This CDR3 region has 15 residues. V dropped 4 bases and J dropped 4; count of bases not matched to a gene: 6. Germline assignment: CDR1 MNHNS and CDR2 SASEGT. CDR3: CASSGAGVSYNEQFF. As DNA, the CDR3 is TGTGCCAGCAGTGGAGCGGGGGTCTCTTACAATGAGCAGTTCTTC.

This clonotype has a count of ten or more. The chain couples TRBV7-9 to TRBJ2-1, with D perhaps matching TRBD2 (6 bases). The length of the CDR3 is 17 residues. Germline V gives CDR1 SEHNR, CDR2 FQNEAQ (reference sequence). The V gene lost 5 bases and the J gene lost 6 bases, with 23 bases spanning the gap. Here the CDR3 reads CASSHNSGTWSSNEQFF. For the CDR3, the DNA is TGTGCCAGCAGCCACAACTCCGGGACTTGGTCGTCCAATGAGCAGTTCTTC.

V and J are TRBV5-1 and TRBJ2-7, with 8 positions matching TRBD1. CDR3 length: 15 residues. J lost 4 bases, V lost 4 bases, and 10 bases had no gene match. Germline-derived CDR1 and CDR2 are SGHRS and YFSETQ. Written as DNA, the CDR3 is TGCGCCAGCAGCCCCTACGCAGGGGGCGGATACGAGCAGTACTTC. Encoded protein: CASSPYAGGGYEQYF.

The chain links TRBV6-2 or TRBV6-3 to TRBJ2-5; D might be TRBD2 (5 bases). Germline V gene lookup returns CDR1 MNHEY and CDR2 SVGEGT. This CDR3 has 15 residues. V lost 7 bases to trimming and J lost 11 bases, with 26 bases between them. CDR3 region: CASINSGLPYNEQYF. In DNA, the CDR3 is TGTGCCAGCATAAACAGCGGTTTACCCTACAATGAGCAGTACTTC.

At least ten counts were recorded for this clonotype. The genes are TRBV7-2 and TRBJ2-3; weak D call: TRBD1 (5 bases). The length of the CDR3 is 15 residues. With 3 bases removed from V and 0 bases from J, the gap between germline ends came to 10 bases. Germline V gives CDR1 SGHTA, CDR2 FQGNSA. CDR3 in DNA: TGTGCCAGCAGCTTTAGGGGATCTAGCACAGATACGCAGTATTTT. It translates to CASSFRGSSTDTQYF.

The sample holds many counts of this clonotype. The rearrangement links TRBV20-1 to TRBJ2-1; TRBD2 matches at 9 bases. The germline V gene encodes CDR1 DFQATT and CDR2 SNEGSKA (reference sequence). The CDR3 runs to 15 residues. V lost 6 bases, J lost 12 bases, and 18 bases stayed unmatched. The CDR3, as DNA: TGCAGTGCCCCCACCGCCGCGGGGGGGGGCGCGGGGCAGTTCTTC. It is translated as CSAPTAAGGGAGQFF.

As to this clonotype: A single base separates this from a much larger clone, so it may be a read error. The rearrangement links TRBV5-1 to TRBJ2-1, with D perhaps TRBD1 (6 bases). Between the trimmed V and J ends, which lost 7 bases and 8 bases, there was a span of 22 bases. Germline V gene lookup returns CDR1 SGHRS and CDR2 YFSETQ. The CDR3 covers 15 residues. The CDR3: CASAASTTGFYEQFF. In DNA form, the CDR3 reads TGCGCCAGCGCAGCTTCAACTACAGGGTTCTATGAGCAGTTCTTC.

The rearrangement joins TRBV7-2 to TRBJ1-4, with 7 nucleotides matching TRBD1. V trimming: 5 bases; J trimming: 4 bases; junction bases outside the gene matches: 13. Germline V lookup: CDR1 SGHTA, CDR2 FQGNSA. The CDR3 runs to 17 residues. The CDR3 reads CASSKNPTGVGNEKLFF. DNA of the CDR3: TGTGCCAGCAGCAAGAACCCTACAGGGGTGGGTAATGAAAAACTGTTTTTT.

This clonotype was found a few times. A much larger clone is a single base away; this may be a read error. V gene TRBV5-1 combines with J gene TRBJ2-7; D is ambiguous. With 0 bases removed from V and 4 bases from J, the gap between germline ends came to 14 bases. CDR1 is SGHRS and CDR2 is YFSETQ in the germline V gene. The CDR3 is made up of 15 amino acids. Here the CDR3 reads CASSLGSGSRYEQYF. CDR3 DNA sequence: TGCGCCAGCAGCTTGGGCTCGGGTTCCAGGTACGAGCAGTACTTC.

This clonotype came up many times. The rearrangement joins TRBV7-2 to TRBJ1-2; 10 bases agree with TRBD1. This CDR3 comprises 14 residues. Losses at the gene ends were 5 bases for V and 1 base for J; bases not matched to a gene: 1. The V gene's germline CDR1 is SGHTA and CDR2 FQGNSA. The CDR3 is CASSRDRGNYGYTF. CDR3 in DNA: TGTGCCAGCAGCCGGGACAGGGGTAACTATGGCTACACCTTC.

This clonotype was seen ten or more times. The J gene is TRBJ2-1, the V gene TRBV10-3; TRBD2 agrees at 8 bases. The germline gives CDR1 ENHRY, CDR2 SYGVKD. CDR3 length equals 15 residues. The ends lost 2 bases at V and 8 bases at J; junction bases unmatched: 8. The CDR3 loop reads CAISEAGGRAHEQFF. The CDR3 DNA is TGTGCCATCAGTGAGGCGGGGGGCCGTGCTCATGAGCAGTTCTTC.

This clonotype appeared many times. The gene calls are TRBV7-9 and TRBJ2-5, with TRBD1 matching over 7 bases. The CDR3 is made up of 15 amino acids. Germline loops: CDR1 SEHNR, CDR2 FQNEAQ (reference sequence). With 2 bases clipped from V and 3 bases from J, the junction kept 6 bases outside the gene matches. Written as DNA, the CDR3 is TGTGCCAGCAGCTTAAGTGGGACAGCTAAAGAGACCCAGTACTTC. Its translation: CASSLSGTAKETQYF.

There are a few counts of this clonotype. The rearrangement uses TRBV12-3 or TRBV12-4 and TRBJ2-2; D unclear. This CDR3 is built from 12 residues. The V end was cut by 6 bases, the J end by 6 bases, with 8 bases between. Here the CDR3 reads CASRSRSGELFF. The CDR3 DNA reads as TGTGCCAGCAGATCTAGATCCGGGGAGCTGTTTTTT.

This clonotype was detected ten times or more. The rearrangement uses TRBV2 and TRBJ1-5; 11 bases agree with TRBD1. The germline V gene encodes CDR1 SNHLY and CDR2 FYNNEI. V shed 6 bases, J shed 6 bases, and the junction held 7 bases outside the gene matches. CDR3 size: 15 residues. Here the CDR3 DNA reads TGTGCCAGCAGGGACGGGACAGGGGGGAGTCAGCCCCAGCATTTT. Protein: CASRDGTGGSQPQHF.

At least ten counts were recorded for this clonotype. The chain carries TRBV12-3 or TRBV12-4 and TRBJ2-1; no reliable D call. CDR3 length equals 13 residues. V was trimmed by 7 bases and J by 7 bases, leaving 14 bases between them. The CDR3 spells CASTGYDGNEQFF. In DNA form, the CDR3 reads TGTGCCAGCACCGGGTATGATGGAAATGAGCAGTTCTTC.